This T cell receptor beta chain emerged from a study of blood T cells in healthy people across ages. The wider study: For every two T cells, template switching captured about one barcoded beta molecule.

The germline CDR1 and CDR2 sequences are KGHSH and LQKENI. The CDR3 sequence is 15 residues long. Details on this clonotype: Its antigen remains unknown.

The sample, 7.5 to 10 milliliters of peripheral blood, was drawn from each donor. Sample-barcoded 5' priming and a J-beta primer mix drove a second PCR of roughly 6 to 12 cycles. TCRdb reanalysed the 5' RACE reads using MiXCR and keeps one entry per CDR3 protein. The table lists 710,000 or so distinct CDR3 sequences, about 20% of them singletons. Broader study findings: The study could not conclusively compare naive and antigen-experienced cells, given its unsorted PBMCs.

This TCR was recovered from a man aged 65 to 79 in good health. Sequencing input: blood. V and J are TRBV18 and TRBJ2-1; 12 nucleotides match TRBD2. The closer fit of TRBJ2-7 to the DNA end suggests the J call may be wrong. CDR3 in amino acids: CASLPGLAGSYEQYF. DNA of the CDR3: TGTGCCAGCTTGCCGGGACTAGCGGGCTCCTACGAGCAGTACTTC.